Detailed here is one T cell receptor beta chain. These data originate in a study of technical replicates of blood from a few donors. V was clipped by 6 bases and J by 0 bases, with 9 bases between them. The CDR3 sequence is 13 residues long. Germline assignment: CDR1 MNHEY and CDR2 SVGAGI. Here immunoSEQ multiplex PCR was the method, and the copy in TCRdb shows in-frame clones only, minus some. The repertoire consists of some 11,000 clones, with around 94% occurring once and the leading ten covering 6% to 8.5%. The sample consisted of PBMCs. The sequence derives from a human donor in good health. This chain joins TRBV6-5 and TRBJ2-7, with no clear D. CDR3 loop: CASSYESSYEQYF. The CDR3 DNA is TGTGCCAGCAGCTACGAGAGCTCCTACGAGCAGTACTTC.